This T cell receptor beta chain was obtained from a study of blood T cell repertoires in COVID-19. The CDR3 is 17 residues long. The J segment lost 0 bases and the V segment lost 5 bases, leaving 11 bases of the junction unmatched. The germline CDR1 and CDR2 sequences are MGHRA and YSYEKL. TCRdb keeps only in-frame clones here, not all; method: immunoSEQ multiplex PCR. The profile shows about 330,000 clones, over 80% of them singletons. The sequenced sample consisted of peripheral blood. This TCR derives from a man aged 30-40 years with COVID-19, enrolled during active disease. The rearrangement uses TRBV4-1 and TRBJ1-2, with TRBD1 matching over 8 bases. CDR3 DNA sequence: TGCGCCAGCAGCTATAGACAGGGGTACGGGCCTAACTATGGCTACACCTTC. Protein sequence: CASSYRQGYGPNYGYTF.